The 6 T cell receptor beta chains given below trace back to one sample, sequenced in a study of radiation and T cells in renal cell carcinoma. Only in-frame clones appear in the TCRdb table, and some are missing; sequencing was by immunoSEQ multiplex PCR. The data hold around 15,000 clones, with 58% observed a single time. As to treatment: treatment-naive control, cytoreductive nephrectomy. Sequencing used tumor tissue, obtained from a patient whose treatment was nephrectomy without radiotherapy. The receptors derive from a man aged 35 to 55 with renal cell carcinoma.

This clone was detected a few times. The rearrangement joins TRBV7-9 to TRBJ1-1; D uncertain. There are 11 residues in the CDR3. Trimming took 7 bases from V and 10 from J, leaving 13 bases between them. Germline CDR1 is SEHNR and CDR2 is FQNEAQ (reference sequence). Here the CDR3 reads CASTRGVGAFF. DNA for the CDR3: TGTGCCAGCACCCGAGGTGTGGGAGCTTTCTTT.

This sequence joins TRBV9 and TRBJ2-1; a weak D match, TRBD1 (6 bases). In germline, CDR1 is SGDLS, CDR2 YYNGEE. V was shortened by 0 bases and J by 1 base, with 11 bases between the two germline ends. The CDR3 consists of 16 residues. CDR3 sequence: CASSVGVGGSYNEQFF. In DNA, the CDR3 is TGTGCCAGCAGCGTAGGGGTAGGGGGTTCCTACAATGAGCAGTTCTTC.

Comment on this clone: The sample has other DNA sequences that encode this CDR3 too. Here the CDR3 DNA reads TGCGCCAGCAGCTTGGTAGGGGGCGAGCAGTACTTC. Amino acids: CASSLVGGEQYF. This chain connects TRBV5-1 to TRBJ2-7; TRBD1 might be the D (6 bases). This CDR3 spans 12 amino acids. Germline assignment: CDR1 SGHRS and CDR2 YFSETQ. The V end lost 0 bases, the J end lost 6 bases, and 7 bases lay between the germline ends.

The sample holds a few counts of this clone. The chain carries TRBV7-9 and TRBJ2-5; D may be TRBD2 (5 bases). The CDR3 runs to 15 residues. V dropped 6 bases and J dropped 4 bases, with 18 bases sitting between them. From germline, CDR1 is SEHNR and CDR2 FQNEAQ (reference sequence). CDR3 loop: CASRSGPEAPETQYF. CDR3 nucleotide sequence: TGTGCCAGCAGGTCCGGCCCGGAGGCTCCAGAGACCCAGTACTTC.

V usage is TRBV7-2 and J usage is TRBJ2-1, with D unclear. Deletions cut 8 bases from V and 10 bases from J, with 24 bases between. CDR1 is SGHTA and CDR2 is FQGNSA in the germline V gene. CDR3 size: 15 residues. The chain's CDR3 is CASGRKQSQAREQFF. The CDR3 coding sequence is TGTGCCAGCGGCCGTAAGCAGAGCCAGGCAAGGGAGCAGTTCTTC.

V usage is TRBV5-1 and J usage is TRBJ1-4, with unresolved D. This CDR3 spans 14 amino acids. Per the germline V gene, CDR1 is SGHRS and CDR2 is YFSETQ. Trimming cost V 4 bases and J 8 bases, with 15 bases left between them. CDR3 sequence (DNA): TGCGCCAGCAGCCCAATCACGGACCCGGAAAAACTGTTTTTT. This codes for CASSPITDPEKLFF.